This T cell receptor beta chain derives from a study of human CD8 memory T cell subsets. The germline V gene has CDR1 SGHKS and CDR2 YYEKEE (reference sequence). The CDR3 sequence is 15 residues long. Trimming took 0 bases from V and 0 from J, leaving 9 bases between them. Study results and limitations: Only one chain type (the T cell receptor beta chain) was sequenced in this study.

This clonotype ranks as medium-sized (0.01 to 0.1%). What it binds is not known. UMI-labeled 5' RACE was the method by which TCR beta libraries were made. TCRdb re-called the 5' RACE reads through MiXCR, storing one row per CDR3 protein. This table has thousands of distinct CDR3 sequences, 3% to 5% appearing once. The chain links TRBV5-5 to TRBJ1-1; D is unclear. The specimen sequenced was CD8+ T cells from PBMCs. The sequence was obtained from a human donor in good health. As DNA, the CDR3 is TGTGCCAGCAGCTTGGACGGATTAATGAACACTGAAGCTTTCTTT. This codes for CASSLDGLMNTEAFF.